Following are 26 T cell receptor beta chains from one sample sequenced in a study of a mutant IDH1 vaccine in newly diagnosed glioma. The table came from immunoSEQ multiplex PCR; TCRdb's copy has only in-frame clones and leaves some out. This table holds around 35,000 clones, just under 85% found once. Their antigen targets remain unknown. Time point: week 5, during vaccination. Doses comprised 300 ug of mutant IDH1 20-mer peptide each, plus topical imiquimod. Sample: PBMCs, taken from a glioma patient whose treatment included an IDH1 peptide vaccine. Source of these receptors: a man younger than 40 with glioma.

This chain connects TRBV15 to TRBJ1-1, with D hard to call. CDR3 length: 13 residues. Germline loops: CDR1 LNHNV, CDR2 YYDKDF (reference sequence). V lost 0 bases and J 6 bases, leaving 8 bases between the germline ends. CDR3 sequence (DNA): TGTGCCACCAGCAGAGACAGGAGAGCTGAAGCTTTCTTT. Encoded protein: CATSRDRRAEAFF.

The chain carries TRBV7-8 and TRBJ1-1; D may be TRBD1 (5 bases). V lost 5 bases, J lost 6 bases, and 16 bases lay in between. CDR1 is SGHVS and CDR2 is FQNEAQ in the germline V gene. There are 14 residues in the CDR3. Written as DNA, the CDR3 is TGTGCCAGCAGCCACGTGGGACTGGGGGCTGAAGCTTTCTTT. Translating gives CASSHVGLGAEAFF.

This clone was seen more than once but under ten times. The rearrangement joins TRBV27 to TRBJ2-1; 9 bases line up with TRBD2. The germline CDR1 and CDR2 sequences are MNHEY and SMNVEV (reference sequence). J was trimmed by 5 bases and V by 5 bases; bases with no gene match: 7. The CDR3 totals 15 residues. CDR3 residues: CASSLLAGTNNEQFF. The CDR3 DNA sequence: TGTGCCAGCAGTCTTCTAGCGGGGACTAACAATGAGCAGTTCTTC.

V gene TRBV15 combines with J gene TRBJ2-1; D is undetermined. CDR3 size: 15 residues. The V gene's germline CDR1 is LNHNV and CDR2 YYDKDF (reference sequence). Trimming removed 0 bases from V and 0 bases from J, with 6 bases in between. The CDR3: CATSRDLFSYNEQFF. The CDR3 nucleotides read TGTGCCACCAGCAGAGATCTATTCTCCTACAATGAGCAGTTCTTC. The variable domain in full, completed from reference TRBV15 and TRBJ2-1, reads DAMVIQNPRYQVTQFGKPVTLSCSQTLNHNVMYWYQQKSSQAPKLLFHYYDKDFNNEADTPDNFQSRRPNTSFCFLDIRSPGLGDTAMYLCATSRDLFSYNEQFFGPGTRLTVL.

The CDR3 sequence: CASSGSARGPQHF. DNA for the CDR3: TGTGCCAGCAGTGGTTCCGCCCGCGGGCCCCAGCATTTT. The J gene is TRBJ1-5, the V gene TRBV6-1, with unresolved D. Between the trimmed V and J ends, which lost 4 bases and 9 bases, there was a span of 13 bases. This CDR3 has 13 residues. In germline, CDR1 is MNHNS, CDR2 SASEGT.

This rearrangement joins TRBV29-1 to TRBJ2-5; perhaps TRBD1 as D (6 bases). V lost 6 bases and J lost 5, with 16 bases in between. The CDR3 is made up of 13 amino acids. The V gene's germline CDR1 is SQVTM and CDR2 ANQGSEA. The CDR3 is CSVAHRVLETQYF. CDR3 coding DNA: TGCAGCGTGGCCCACAGGGTTTTGGAGACCCAGTACTTC.

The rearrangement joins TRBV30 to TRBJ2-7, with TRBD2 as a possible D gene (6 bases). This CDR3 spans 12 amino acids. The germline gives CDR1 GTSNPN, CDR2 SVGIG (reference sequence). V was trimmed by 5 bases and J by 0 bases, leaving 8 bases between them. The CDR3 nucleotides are TGTGCCTGGGGCGGGGCCTCCTACGAGCAGTACTTC. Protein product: CAWGGASYEQYF. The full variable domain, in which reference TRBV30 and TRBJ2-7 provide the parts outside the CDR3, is SQTIHQWPATLVQPVGSPLSLECTVEGTSNPNLYWYRQAAGRGLQLLFYSVGIGQISSEVPQNLSASRPQDRQFILSSKKLLLSDSGFYLCAWGGASYEQYFGPGTRLTVT.

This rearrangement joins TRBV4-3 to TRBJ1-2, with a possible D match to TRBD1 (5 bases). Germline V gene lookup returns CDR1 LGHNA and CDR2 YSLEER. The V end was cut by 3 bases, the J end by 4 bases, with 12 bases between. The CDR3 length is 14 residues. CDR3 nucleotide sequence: TGCGCCAGCAGCCACACAGGAGTCCCCTATGGCTACACCTTC. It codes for CASSHTGVPYGYTF.

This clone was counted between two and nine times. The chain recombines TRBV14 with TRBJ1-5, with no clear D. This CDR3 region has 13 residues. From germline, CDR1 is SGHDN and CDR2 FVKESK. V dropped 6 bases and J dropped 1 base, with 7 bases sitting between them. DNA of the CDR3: TGTGCCAGCAGTCCGGACAGCAATCAGCCCCAGCATTTT. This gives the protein CASSPDSNQPQHF.

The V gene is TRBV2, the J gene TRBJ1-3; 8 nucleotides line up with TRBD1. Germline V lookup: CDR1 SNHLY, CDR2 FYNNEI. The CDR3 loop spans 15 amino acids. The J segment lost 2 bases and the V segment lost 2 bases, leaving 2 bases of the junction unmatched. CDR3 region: CASSEQGATGNTIYF. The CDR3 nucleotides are TGTGCCAGCAGTGAACAGGGGGCTACTGGAAACACCATATATTTT.

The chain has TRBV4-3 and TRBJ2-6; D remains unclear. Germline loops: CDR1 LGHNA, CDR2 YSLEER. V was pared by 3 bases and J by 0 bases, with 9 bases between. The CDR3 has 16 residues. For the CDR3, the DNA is TGCGCCAGCAGCCAGCGCGCCGTCTCTGGGGCCAACGTCCTGACTTTC. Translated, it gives CASSQRAVSGANVLTF.

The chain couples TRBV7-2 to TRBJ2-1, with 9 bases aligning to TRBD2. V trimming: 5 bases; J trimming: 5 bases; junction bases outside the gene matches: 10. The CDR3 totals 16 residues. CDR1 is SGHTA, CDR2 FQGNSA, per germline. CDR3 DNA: TGTGCCAGCAGCACTGATAGCGGGAGAAGTAACAATGAGCAGTTCTTC. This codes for CASSTDSGRSNNEQFF.

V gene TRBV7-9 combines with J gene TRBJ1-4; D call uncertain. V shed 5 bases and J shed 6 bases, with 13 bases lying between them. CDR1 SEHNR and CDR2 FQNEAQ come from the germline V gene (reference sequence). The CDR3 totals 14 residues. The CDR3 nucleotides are TGTGCCAGCAGCCCGGGGTCAAGGGATGAAAAACTGTTTTTT. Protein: CASSPGSRDEKLFF.

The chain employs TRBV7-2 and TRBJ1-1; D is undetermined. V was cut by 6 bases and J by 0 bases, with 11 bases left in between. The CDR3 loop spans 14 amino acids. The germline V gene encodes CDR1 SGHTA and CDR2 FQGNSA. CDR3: CASSFSGMNTEAFF. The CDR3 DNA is TGTGCCAGCAGTTTTAGTGGTATGAACACTGAAGCTTTCTTT. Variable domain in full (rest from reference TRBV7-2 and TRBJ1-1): GAGVSQSPSNKVTEKGKDVELRCDPISGHTALYWYRQSLGQGLEFLIYFQGNSAPDKSGLPSDRFSAERTGGSVSTLTIQRTQQEDSAVYLCASSFSGMNTEAFFGQGTRLTVV.

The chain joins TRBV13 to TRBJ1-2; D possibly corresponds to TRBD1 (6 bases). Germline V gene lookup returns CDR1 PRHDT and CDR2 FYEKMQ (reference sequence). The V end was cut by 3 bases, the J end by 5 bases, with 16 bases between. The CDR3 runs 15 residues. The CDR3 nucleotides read TGTGCCAGCAGCTTCTCGAACCAAGGGGGGTATGGCTACACCTTC. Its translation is CASSFSNQGGYGYTF. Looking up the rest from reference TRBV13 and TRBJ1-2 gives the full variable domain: AAGVIQSPRHLIKEKRETATLKCYPIPRHDTVYWYQQGPGQDPQFLISFYEKMQSDKGSIPDRFSAQQFSDYHSELNMSSLELGDSALYFCASSFSNQGGYGYTFGSGTRLTVV.

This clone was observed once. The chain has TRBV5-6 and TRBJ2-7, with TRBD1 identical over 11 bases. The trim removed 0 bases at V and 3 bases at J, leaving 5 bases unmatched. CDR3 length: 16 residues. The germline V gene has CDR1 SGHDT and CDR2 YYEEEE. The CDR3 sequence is CASSLAVDRGHYEQYF. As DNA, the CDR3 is TGTGCCAGCAGCTTGGCCGTGGACAGGGGGCACTACGAGCAGTACTTC. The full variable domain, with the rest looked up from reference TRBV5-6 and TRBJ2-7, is DAGVTQSPTHLIKTRGQQVTLRCSPKSGHDTVSWYQQALGQGPQFIFQYYEEEERQRGNFPDRFSGHQFPNYSSELNVNALLLGDSALYLCASSLAVDRGHYEQYFGPGTRLTVT.

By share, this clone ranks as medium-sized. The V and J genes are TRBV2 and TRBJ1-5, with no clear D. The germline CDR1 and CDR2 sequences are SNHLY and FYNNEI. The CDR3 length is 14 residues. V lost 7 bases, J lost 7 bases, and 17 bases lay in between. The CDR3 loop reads CASKVGTSGQPQHF. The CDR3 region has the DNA TGTGCCAGCAAGGTAGGCACCTCGGGGCAGCCCCAGCATTTT. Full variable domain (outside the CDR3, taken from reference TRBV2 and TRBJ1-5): EPEVTQTPSHQVTQMGQEVILRCVPISNHLYFYWYRQILGQKVEFLVSFYNNEISEKSEIFDDQFSVERPDGSNFTLKIRSTKLEDSAMYFCASKVGTSGQPQHFGDGTRLSIL.

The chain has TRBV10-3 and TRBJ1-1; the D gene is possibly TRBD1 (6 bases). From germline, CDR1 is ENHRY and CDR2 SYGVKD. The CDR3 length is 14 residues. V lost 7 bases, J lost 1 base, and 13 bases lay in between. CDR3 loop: CAINGGRTNTEAFF. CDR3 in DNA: TGTGCCATCAATGGGGGCAGGACGAACACTGAAGCTTTCTTT.

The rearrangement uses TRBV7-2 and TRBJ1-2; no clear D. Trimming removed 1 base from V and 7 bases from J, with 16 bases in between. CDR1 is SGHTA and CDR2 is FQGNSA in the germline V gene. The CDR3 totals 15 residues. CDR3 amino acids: CASSLENASGGGYTF. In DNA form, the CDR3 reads TGTGCCAGCAGCTTAGAGAACGCGTCAGGAGGTGGCTACACCTTC.

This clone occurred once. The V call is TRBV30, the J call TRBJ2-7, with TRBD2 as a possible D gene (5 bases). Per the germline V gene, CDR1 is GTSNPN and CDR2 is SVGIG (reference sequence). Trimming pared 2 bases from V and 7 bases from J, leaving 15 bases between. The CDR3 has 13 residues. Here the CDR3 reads CAWSKEARGEQYF. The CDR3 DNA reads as TGTGCCTGGAGTAAGGAGGCCCGCGGAGAGCAGTACTTC.

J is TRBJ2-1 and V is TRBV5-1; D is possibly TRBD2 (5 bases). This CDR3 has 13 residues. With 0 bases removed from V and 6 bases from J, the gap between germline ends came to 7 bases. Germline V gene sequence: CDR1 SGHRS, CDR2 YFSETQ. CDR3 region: CASSLESGNEQFF. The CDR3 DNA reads TGCGCCAGCAGCTTGGAGAGCGGCAATGAGCAGTTCTTC.

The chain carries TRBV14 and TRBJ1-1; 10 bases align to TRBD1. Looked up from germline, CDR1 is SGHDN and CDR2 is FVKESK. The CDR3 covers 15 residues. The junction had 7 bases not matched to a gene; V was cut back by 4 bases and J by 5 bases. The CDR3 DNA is TGTGCCAGCAGCCCCGGGACAGGGGCAGGTACTGAAGCTTTCTTT. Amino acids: CASSPGTGAGTEAFF.

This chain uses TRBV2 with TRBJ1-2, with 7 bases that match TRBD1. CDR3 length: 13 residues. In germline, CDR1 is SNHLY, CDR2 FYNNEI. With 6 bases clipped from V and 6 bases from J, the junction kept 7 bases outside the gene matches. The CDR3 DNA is TGTGCCAGCAGCCCGACAGGGCCCGATGGCTACACCTTC. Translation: CASSPTGPDGYTF.

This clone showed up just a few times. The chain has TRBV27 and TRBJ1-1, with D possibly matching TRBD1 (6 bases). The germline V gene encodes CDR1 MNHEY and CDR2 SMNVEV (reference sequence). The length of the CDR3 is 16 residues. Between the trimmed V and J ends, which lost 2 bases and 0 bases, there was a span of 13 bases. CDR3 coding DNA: TGTGCCAGCAGTTTAAGCTCAGGGGCTATGAACACTGAAGCTTTCTTT. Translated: CASSLSSGAMNTEAFF.

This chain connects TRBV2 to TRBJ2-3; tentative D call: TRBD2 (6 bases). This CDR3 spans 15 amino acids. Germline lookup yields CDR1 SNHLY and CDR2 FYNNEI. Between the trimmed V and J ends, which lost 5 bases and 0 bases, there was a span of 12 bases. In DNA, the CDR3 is TGTGCCAGCAGTCCGGAGGGCCTTAGCACAGATACGCAGTATTTT. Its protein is CASSPEGLSTDTQYF.

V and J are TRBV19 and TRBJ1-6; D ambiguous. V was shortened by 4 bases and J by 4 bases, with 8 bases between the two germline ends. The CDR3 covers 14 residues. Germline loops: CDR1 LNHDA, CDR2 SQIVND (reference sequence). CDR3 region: CASSTTGYNSPLHF. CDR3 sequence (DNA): TGTGCCAGTAGTACCACCGGGTATAATTCACCCCTCCACTTT.